These 9 T cell receptor beta chains were all obtained from the same sample, sequenced in a study of early T cells in non-severe SARS-CoV-2 infection. In TCRdb, the 5' RACE reads were re-called with MiXCR into one record per CDR3 protein. The sample lists roughly 110,000 distinct CDR3 sequences, roughly 11% occurring once. Material: whole blood. The origin of the receptors is an adult who was a healthcare worker with PCR-confirmed SARS-CoV-2 infection or an uninfected control (not recorded which).

There are a few counts of this clonotype. V is TRBV6-7 and J is TRBJ2-6; no clear D. TRBV6-7 is classed as an ORF, of uncertain function. The V end lost 6 bases, the J end lost 0 bases, and 12 bases lay between the germline ends. The CDR3 runs to 16 residues. The chain's CDR3 is CASSCLFSSGANVLTF. The CDR3, as DNA: TGTGCCAGCAGCTGCCTCTTTTCCTCTGGGGCCAACGTCCTGACTTTC.

This clonotype was observed many times. Here the CDR3 DNA reads TGTGCCAGCAGCCGGGCCTGGCGGAACCCCTACGAGCAGTACTTC. Translation gives CASSRAWRNPYEQYF. V gene TRBV13 combines with J gene TRBJ2-7; D is undetermined. The CDR3 sequence is 15 residues long. Germline V gives CDR1 PRHDT, CDR2 FYEKMQ (reference sequence). Trimming shortened V by 5 bases and J by 2 bases, and 16 bases separated the two germline ends.

There are many counts of this clonotype. This rearrangement joins TRBV5-1 to TRBJ1-1; 9 nucleotides agree with TRBD1. Germline V CDR1 and CDR2: SGHRS, YFSETQ. CDR3 length equals 18 residues. V lost 0 bases to trimming and J lost 3 bases; unmatched junction nucleotides: 12. The DNA for the CDR3 is TGCGCCAGCAGCTTGGGGCCGGGACAGGGCAGGCCAGACACTGAAGCTTTCTTT. Residues: CASSLGPGQGRPDTEAFF.

This clonotype has more than one count but fewer than ten. The chain recombines TRBV10-1 with TRBJ2-2; no firm D call. Deletions cut 5 bases from V and 5 bases from J, with 9 bases between. CDR1 is WNHNN and CDR2 is SYGVQD in the germline V gene (reference sequence). The CDR3 consists of 13 residues. For the CDR3, the DNA is TGCGCCAGCAGTACCCCTGGGACCGGGGAGCTGTTTTTT. Translated, it gives CASSTPGTGELFF.

The chain links TRBV11-1 to TRBJ2-5; D is ambiguous. The CDR3 sequence is 13 residues long. V shed 2 bases and J shed 5 bases, with 9 bases lying between them. Germline V gene lookup returns CDR1 SGHAT and CDR2 FQDESV (reference sequence). The CDR3: CASSLLNDETQYF. CDR3 DNA sequence: TGTGCCAGCAGCTTATTAAATGATGAGACCCAGTACTTC.

The sample holds a few counts of this clonotype. The chain carries TRBV6-2 or TRBV6-3 and TRBJ1-5; no clear D. Germline values: CDR1 MNHEY, CDR2 SVGEGT. The CDR3 runs to 12 residues. V lost 2 bases and J 7 bases, leaving 6 bases between the germline ends. This chain's CDR3 is CASSYPGQPQHF. DNA of the CDR3: TGTGCCAGCAGTTACCCGGGCCAGCCCCAGCATTTT.

In nucleotides, the CDR3 is TGCGCCAGCAGCTTGGAAGGGGGAAGTGAGCAGTTCTTC. It yields the protein CASSLEGGSEQFF. The rearrangement uses TRBV5-1 and TRBJ2-1; the D gene is possibly TRBD1 (6 bases). CDR3 length equals 13 residues. The germline gives CDR1 SGHRS, CDR2 YFSETQ. Trimming left V 0 bases short and J 9 bases short, with 10 bases between. Together with reference TRBV5-1 and TRBJ2-1, the CDR3 gives the full variable domain: KAGVTQTPRYLIKTRGQQVTLSCSPISGHRSVSWYQQTPGQGLQFLFEYFSETQRNKGNFPGRFSGRQFSNSRSEMNVSTLELGDSALYLCASSLEGGSEQFFGPGTRLTVL.

As regards this clonotype: Being one base from a much bigger clone, this may be a read error. The CDR3 loop reads CTSTPGVPYEQYF. CDR3 DNA: TGTACCAGCACCCCGGGAGTACCCTACGAGCAGTACTTC. V is TRBV28 and J is TRBJ2-7; D is possibly TRBD2 (6 bases). The CDR3 runs 13 residues. Germline V CDR1 and CDR2: MDHEN, SYDVKM.

This clonotype was detected a few times. This chain links TRBV6-2 or TRBV6-3 with TRBJ1-1; tentative D call: TRBD1 (5 bases). CDR1 is MNHEY, CDR2 SVGEGT, per germline. The CDR3 spans 13 residues. V was pared by 8 bases and J by 2 bases, with 12 bases between. CDR3 sequence (DNA): TGTGCCAGCTTTTCGGGGCGAAACACTGAAGCTTTCTTT. Translating it yields CASFSGRNTEAFF.